This TCR beta chain was captured in a study of T cells after yellow fever vaccination. In the study overall: SMART-Seq v4 Ultra Low Input handled preparation of low-cell-number fractions. Study results and caveats: Peaking on day 5 versus 15, the secondary response was faster but weaker.

A word on this clonotype: Its specificity is not known.

UMIs were added to TCR cDNA along with a universal primer site when it was made by 5'RACE template switching. TCRdb reprocessed the 5' RACE reads with MiXCR, giving one entry per CDR3 protein. Of some 600,000 distinct CDR3 sequences in the sample, approximately 13% are singletons; the top ten hold 14% to 15%. The CDR3 length is 13 residues. Trimming removed 4 bases from V and 7 bases from J, with 12 bases in between. Germline loops: CDR1 SGDLS, CDR2 YYNGEE. The receptor was isolated from a man aged 25-45 years who received the YFV17D yellow fever vaccine. The source was PBMCs, collected on the day of the yellow fever booster vaccination. The V gene is TRBV9, the J gene TRBJ2-1; the D is unclear. Written as DNA, the CDR3 is TGTGCCAGCAGCTGGGGTTTGGTGAATGAGCAGTTCTTC. The encoded protein is CASSWGLVNEQFF.